This T cell receptor beta chain was obtained from a study of T-cell memory formation after mild COVID-19. TCRdb independently ran MiXCR on the 5' RACE reads; one entry per CDR3 protein. The sample yields under 90,000 distinct CDR3 sequences, around 13% seen once. In its sample, this clonotype was seen many times. The germline gives CDR1 SEHNR, CDR2 FQNEAQ (reference sequence). V trimming: 5 bases; J trimming: 5 bases; junction bases outside the gene matches: 6. The CDR3 length is 14 residues. The sequence was collected from an adult woman who had mild COVID-19 (a few samples of this study predate the infection). Cell type and time point are not known. The specimen sequenced was PBMCs or a T cell subset sorted from them (not recorded which). The V gene is TRBV7-9, the J gene TRBJ2-1; TRBD1 aligns across 7 bases. The CDR3 sequence: CASSPLGTDNEQFF. The CDR3 nucleotides are TGTGCCAGCAGCCCATTGGGGACAGACAATGAGCAGTTCTTC.